This T cell receptor (beta chain) was captured by sequencing in a study of identical twins. Whole-study results and caveats: Potential partial confounding of zero-insertion analyses by invariant MAIT and iNKT cells was noted.

TCRdb passed the 5' RACE reads through MiXCR, listing each CDR3 protein once. The data contain about 520,000 distinct CDR3 sequences, 20% to 25% of them singletons. The CDR3 extends over 15 amino acids. The V gene end was trimmed by 5 bases and the J gene end by 8 bases; junction bases not matched to a gene: 10. The germline gives CDR1 SGHTA, CDR2 FQGNSA. This clonotype was recorded a few times. The antigen is undetermined. These data were also filed under a second study, of T cells expressing NK-cell markers. From that second work: An anti-gamma-delta TCR antibody was added in several experiments. It restricted sorting to alpha-beta TCR-expressing T cells. Dominant NKG2C+ clonotypes in roughly 6 donors made up 1.0-7.0% of CD8+ T cells.

This sequence originates from a woman between 18 and 30 years old in good health. The specimen was CD4+ T cells sorted from blood. J is TRBJ2-1 and V is TRBV7-2; 9 bases are shared with TRBD2. The CDR3 region has the DNA TGTGCCAGCAGCCTATTAGCGGGAGCTGGGGATGAGCAGTTCTTC. It translates to CASSLLAGAGDEQFF.